The text below deals with one TCR beta chain. Germline is not matched at one junction end, which may reflect a read error. The data were obtained in a study of cytomegalovirus exposure and HLA in healthy donors. This CDR3 is 13 amino acids long. The germline CDR1 and CDR2 sequences are SNHLY and FYNNEI. The PCR ran on 60 Vbeta and 13 Jbeta primers. The protocol was immunoSEQ multiplex PCR, while the TCRdb copy is restricted to in-frame clones and leaves out a portion. The data hold 120,000 to 150,000 clones, with 60% to 80% observed a single time. The receptor was derived from a man aged 35 to 55 in good health and CMV-seronegative. The sequencing sample was made of PBMCs. The chain combines TRBV2 with TRBJ2-4, with 9 bases aligning to TRBD1. CDR3 protein: CASSEEGQGDRNF. The DNA for the CDR3 is TGTGCCAGCAGTGAAGAGGGACAGGGTGATAGGAACTTC.